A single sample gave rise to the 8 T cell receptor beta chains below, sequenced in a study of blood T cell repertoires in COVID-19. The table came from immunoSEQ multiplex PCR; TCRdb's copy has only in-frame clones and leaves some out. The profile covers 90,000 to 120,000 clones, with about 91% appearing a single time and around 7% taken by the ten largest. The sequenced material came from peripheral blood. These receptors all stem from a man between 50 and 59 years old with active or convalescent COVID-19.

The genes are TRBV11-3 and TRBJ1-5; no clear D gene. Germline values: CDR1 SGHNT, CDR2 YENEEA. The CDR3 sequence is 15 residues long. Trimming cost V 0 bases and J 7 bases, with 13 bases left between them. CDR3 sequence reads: CASSLDGRTQQPQHF. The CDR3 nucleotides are TGTGCCAGCAGCTTAGATGGCCGTACACAGCAGCCCCAGCATTTT.

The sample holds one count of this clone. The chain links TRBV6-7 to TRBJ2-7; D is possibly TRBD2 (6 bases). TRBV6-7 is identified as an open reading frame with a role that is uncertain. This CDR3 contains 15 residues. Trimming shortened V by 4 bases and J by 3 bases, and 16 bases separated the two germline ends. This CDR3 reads CASSSCRDFSYEQYF. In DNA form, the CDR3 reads TGTGCCAGCAGTTCGTGCAGGGACTTCAGCTACGAGCAGTACTTC.

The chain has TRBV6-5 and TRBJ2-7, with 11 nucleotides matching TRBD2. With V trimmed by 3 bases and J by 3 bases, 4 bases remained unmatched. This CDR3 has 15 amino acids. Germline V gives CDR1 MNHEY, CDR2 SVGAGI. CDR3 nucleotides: TGTGCCAGCAGTTATGGACTAGCGGGCGACTACGAGCAGTACTTC. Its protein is CASSYGLAGDYEQYF.

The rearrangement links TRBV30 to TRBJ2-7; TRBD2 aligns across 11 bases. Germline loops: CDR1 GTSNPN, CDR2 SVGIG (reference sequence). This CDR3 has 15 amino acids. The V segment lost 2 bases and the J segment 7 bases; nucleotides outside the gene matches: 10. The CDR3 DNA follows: TGTGCCTGGAGTAAACTAGCGGGGGACAATGGAGAGCAGTACTTC. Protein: CAWSKLAGDNGEQYF.

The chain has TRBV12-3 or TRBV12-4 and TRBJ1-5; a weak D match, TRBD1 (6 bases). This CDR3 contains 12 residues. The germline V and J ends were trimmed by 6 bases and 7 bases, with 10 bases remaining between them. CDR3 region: CASSSGVQPQHF. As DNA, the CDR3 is TGTGCCAGCAGCTCAGGGGTACAGCCCCAGCATTTT.

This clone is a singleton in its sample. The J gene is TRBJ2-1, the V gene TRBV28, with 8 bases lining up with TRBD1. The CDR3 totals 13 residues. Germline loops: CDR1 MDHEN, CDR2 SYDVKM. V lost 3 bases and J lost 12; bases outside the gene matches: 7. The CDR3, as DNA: TGTGCCAGCAGTTTGGTGGGACAGGAGCTGCAGTTCTTC. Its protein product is CASSLVGQELQFF.

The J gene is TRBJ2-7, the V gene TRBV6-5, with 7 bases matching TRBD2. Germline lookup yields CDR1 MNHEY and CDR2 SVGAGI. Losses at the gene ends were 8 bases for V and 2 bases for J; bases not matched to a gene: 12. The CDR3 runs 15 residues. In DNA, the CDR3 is TGTGCCAGCTCTCGGGACGGCGGGGGTACCTACGAGCAGTACTTC. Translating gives CASSRDGGGTYEQYF.

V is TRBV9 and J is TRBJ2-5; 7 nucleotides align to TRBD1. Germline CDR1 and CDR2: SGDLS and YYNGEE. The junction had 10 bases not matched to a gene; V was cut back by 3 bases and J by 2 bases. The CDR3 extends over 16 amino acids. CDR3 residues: CASSDPRTGQQETQYF. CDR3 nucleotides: TGTGCCAGCAGCGACCCCCGGACAGGCCAACAAGAGACCCAGTACTTC.